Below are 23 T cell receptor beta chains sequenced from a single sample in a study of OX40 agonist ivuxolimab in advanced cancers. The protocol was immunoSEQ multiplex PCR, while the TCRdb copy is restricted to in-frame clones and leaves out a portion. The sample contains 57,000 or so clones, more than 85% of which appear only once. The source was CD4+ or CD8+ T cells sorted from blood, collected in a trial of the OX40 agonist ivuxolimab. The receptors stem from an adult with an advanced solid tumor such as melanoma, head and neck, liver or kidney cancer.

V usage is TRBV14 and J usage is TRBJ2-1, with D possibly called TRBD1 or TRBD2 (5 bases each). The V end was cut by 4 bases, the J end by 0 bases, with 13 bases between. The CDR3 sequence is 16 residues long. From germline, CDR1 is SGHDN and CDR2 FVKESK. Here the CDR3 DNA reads TGTGCCAGCAGCCCTCTAGTGGGGACCTCCTACAATGAGCAGTTCTTC. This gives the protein CASSPLVGTSYNEQFF.

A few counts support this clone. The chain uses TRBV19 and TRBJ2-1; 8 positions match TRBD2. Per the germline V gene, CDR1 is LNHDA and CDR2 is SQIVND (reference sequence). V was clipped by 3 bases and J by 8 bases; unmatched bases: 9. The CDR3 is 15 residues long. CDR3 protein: CASSMARGVEDEQFF. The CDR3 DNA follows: TGTGCCAGTAGTATGGCGCGGGGGGTGGAGGATGAGCAGTTCTTC.

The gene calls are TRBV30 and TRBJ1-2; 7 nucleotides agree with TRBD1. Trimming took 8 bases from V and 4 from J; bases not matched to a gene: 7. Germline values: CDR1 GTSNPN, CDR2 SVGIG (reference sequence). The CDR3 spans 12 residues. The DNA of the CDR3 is TGTGCCCTGACAGGGATAAGCTATGGCTACACCTTC. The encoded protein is CALTGISYGYTF.

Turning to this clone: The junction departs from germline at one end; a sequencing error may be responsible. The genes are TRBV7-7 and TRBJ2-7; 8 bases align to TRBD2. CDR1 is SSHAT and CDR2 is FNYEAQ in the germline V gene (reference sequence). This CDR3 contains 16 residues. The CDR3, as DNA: TGTGCTAGCAGCTTGTATGACGGGGGGGGTAGCTACGAGCAGTACTTC. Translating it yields CASSLYDGGGSYEQYF.

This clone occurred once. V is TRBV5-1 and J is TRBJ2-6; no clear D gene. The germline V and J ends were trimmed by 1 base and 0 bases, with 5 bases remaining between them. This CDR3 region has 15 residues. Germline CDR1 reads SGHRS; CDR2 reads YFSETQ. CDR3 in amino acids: CASSLKISGANVLTF. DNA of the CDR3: TGCGCCAGCAGCTTGAAGATCTCTGGGGCCAACGTCCTGACTTTC.

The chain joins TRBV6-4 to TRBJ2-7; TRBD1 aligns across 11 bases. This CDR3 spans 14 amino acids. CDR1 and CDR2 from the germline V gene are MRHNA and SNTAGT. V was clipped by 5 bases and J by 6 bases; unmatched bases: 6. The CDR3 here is CASSLSGTGGEQYF. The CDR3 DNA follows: TGTGCCAGCAGTCTCTCCGGGACAGGGGGCGAGCAGTACTTC.

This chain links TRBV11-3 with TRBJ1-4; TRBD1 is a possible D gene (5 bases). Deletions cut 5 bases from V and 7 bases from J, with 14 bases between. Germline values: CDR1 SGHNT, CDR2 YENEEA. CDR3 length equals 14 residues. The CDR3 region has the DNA TGTGCCAGCAGCGTACAGGCGGGAGGTGAAAAACTGTTTTTT. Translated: CASSVQAGGEKLFF.

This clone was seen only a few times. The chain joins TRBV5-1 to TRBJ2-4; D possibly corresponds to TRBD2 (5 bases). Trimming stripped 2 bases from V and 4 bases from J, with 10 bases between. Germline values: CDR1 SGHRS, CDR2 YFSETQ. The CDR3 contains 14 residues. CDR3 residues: CASSFSGIKNIQYF. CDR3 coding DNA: TGCGCCAGCAGCTTTTCCGGGATAAAAAACATTCAGTACTTC.

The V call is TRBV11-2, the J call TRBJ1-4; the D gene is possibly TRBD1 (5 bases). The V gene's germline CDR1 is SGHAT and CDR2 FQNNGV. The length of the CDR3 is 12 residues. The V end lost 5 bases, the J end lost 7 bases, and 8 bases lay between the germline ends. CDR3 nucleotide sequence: TGTGCCAGCAGCAATACAGGTGAAAAACTGTTTTTT. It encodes CASSNTGEKLFF. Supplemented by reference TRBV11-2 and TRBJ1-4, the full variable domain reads EAGVAQSPRYKIIEKRQSVAFWCNPISGHATLYWYQQILGQGPKLLIQFQNNGVVDDSQLPKDRFSAERLKGVDSTLKIQPAKLEDSAVYLCASSNTGEKLFFGSGTQLSVL.

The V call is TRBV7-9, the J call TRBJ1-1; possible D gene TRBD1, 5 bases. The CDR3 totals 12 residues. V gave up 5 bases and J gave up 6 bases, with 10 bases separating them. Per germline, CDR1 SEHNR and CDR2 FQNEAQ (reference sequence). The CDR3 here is CASSRDSAEAFF. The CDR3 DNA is TGTGCCAGCAGCAGAGACAGCGCTGAAGCTTTCTTT.

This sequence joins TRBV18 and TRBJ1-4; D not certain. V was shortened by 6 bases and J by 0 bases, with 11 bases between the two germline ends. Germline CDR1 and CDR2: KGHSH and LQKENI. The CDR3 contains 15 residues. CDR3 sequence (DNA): TGTGCCAGCTCCCCAATGACGGCAACTAATGAAAAACTGTTTTTT. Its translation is CASSPMTATNEKLFF.

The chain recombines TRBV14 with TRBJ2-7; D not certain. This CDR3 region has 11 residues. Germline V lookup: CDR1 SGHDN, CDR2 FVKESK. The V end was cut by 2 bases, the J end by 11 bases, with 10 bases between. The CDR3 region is CASSQRKQKYF. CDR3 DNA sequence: TGTGCCAGCAGCCAAAGGAAGCAAAAGTACTTC.

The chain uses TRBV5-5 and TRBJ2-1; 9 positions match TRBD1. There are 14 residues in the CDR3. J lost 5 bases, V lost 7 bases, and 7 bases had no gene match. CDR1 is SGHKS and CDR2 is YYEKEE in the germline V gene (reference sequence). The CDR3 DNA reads TGTGCCAGCTCCAGGGACAGGGACCACAATGAGCAGTTCTTC. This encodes CASSRDRDHNEQFF.

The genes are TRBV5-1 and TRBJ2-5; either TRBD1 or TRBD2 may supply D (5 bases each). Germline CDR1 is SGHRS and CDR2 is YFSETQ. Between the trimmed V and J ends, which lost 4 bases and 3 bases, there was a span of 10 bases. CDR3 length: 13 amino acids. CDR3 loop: CASSRDGKETQYF. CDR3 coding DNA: TGCGCCAGCAGCCGGGACGGGAAAGAGACCCAGTACTTC.

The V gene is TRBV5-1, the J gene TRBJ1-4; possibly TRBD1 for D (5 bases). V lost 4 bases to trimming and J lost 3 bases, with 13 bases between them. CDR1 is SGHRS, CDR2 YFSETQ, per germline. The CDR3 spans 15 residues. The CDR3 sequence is CASSAGNVANEKLFF. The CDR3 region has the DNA TGCGCCAGCAGCGCAGGGAATGTAGCTAATGAAAAACTGTTTTTT. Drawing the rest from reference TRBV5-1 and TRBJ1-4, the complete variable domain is KAGVTQTPRYLIKTRGQQVTLSCSPISGHRSVSWYQQTPGQGLQFLFEYFSETQRNKGNFPGRFSGRQFSNSRSEMNVSTLELGDSALYLCASSAGNVANEKLFFGSGTQLSVL.

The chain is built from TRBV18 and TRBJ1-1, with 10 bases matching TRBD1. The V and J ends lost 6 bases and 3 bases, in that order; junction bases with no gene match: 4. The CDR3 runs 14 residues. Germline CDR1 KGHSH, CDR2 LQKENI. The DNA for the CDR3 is TGTGCCAGCTCCCGACAGGGGGCGGACACTGAAGCTTTCTTT. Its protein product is CASSRQGADTEAFF.

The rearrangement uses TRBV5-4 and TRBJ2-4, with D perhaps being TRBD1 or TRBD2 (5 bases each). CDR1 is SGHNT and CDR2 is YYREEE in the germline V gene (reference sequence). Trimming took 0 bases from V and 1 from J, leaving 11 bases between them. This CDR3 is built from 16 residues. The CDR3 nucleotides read TGTGCCAGCAGCTTGGGAGGGGCAGGGGCCAAAAACATTCAGTACTTC. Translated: CASSLGGAGAKNIQYF.

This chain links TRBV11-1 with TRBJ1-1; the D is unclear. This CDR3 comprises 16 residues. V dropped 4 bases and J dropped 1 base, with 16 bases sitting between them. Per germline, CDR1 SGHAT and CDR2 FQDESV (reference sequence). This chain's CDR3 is CASSSFVAASNTEAFF. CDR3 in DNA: TGTGCCAGCAGCTCCTTTGTGGCAGCATCGAACACTGAAGCTTTCTTT.

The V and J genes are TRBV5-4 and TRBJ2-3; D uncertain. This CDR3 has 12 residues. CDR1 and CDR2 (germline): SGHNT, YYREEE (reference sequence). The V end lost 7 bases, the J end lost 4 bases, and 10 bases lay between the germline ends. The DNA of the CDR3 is TGTGCCAGCTTCACGTTCGCAGATACGCAGTATTTT. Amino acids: CASFTFADTQYF.

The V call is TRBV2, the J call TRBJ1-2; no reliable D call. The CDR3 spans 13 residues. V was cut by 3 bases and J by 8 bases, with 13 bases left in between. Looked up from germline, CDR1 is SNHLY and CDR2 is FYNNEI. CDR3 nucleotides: TGTGCCAGCAGTGAGAACTCTTTGACCGGCTACACCTTC. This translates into CASSENSLTGYTF.

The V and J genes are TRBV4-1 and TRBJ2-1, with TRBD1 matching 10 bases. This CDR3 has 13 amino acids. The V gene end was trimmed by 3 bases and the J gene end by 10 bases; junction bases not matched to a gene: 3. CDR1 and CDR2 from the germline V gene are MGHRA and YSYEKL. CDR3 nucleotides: TGCGCCAGCAGCCAGACAGGGGGCAGGGAGCAGTTCTTC. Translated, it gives CASSQTGGREQFF.

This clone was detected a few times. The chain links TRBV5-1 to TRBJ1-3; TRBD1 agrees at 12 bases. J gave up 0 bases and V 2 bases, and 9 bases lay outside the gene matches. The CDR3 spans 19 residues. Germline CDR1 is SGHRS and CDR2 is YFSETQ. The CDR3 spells CASSLGTGGSKSSGNTIYF. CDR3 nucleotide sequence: TGCGCCAGCAGCTTAGGGACAGGGGGCTCCAAGAGCTCTGGAAACACCATATATTTT.

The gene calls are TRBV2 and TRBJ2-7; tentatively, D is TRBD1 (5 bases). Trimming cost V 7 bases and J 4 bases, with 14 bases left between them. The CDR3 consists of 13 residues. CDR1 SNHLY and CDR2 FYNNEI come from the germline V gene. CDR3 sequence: CASNRQKNYEQYF. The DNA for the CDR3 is TGTGCCAGCAACCGACAGAAGAATTACGAGCAGTACTTC.